What follows are 8 T cell receptor beta chains derived from one specimen sequenced in a study of T cells in women clearing cervical HPV infection. The repertoire was sequenced with immunoSEQ multiplex PCR; TCRdb's copy has only in-frame clones and lacks some. This sample contains tens of thousands of clones. Sequencing was done on a sample of blood buffy coat. Every receptor here comes from a woman between 18 and 70 years old with a cervical HPV16 infection that either progressed to CIN3+ or cleared (not recorded which).

Turning to this clone: The read gets to within 3 residues of the CDR3 end, and the germline J gene fills in the rest. The gene calls are TRBV10-2 and TRBJ2-3, with D possibly being TRBD2 (7 bases). The CDR3 consists of 13 residues. In germline, CDR1 is WSHSY, CDR2 SAAADI. Trimming pared 6 bases from V and 5 bases from J, leaving 12 bases between. The CDR3 sequence is CASREGGGDTQYF. The sequenced CDR3 bases are TGCGCCAGCAGAGAGGGGGGGGGAGATACG.

On this clone itself: Read coverage stops 3 residues before the CDR3 terminus; the germline J gene supplies the remainder. This chain links TRBV2 with TRBJ1-2; D ambiguous. CDR3 length equals 14 residues. Germline CDR1 reads SNHLY; CDR2 reads FYNNEI. This CDR3 is CASAPGSGRYDYTF. Incomplete CDR3 DNA: TGTGCCAGCGCTCCGGGAAGCGGGCGCTACGAC. The full variable domain, in which reference TRBV2 and TRBJ1-2 provide the parts outside the CDR3, is EPEVTQTPSHQVTQMGQEVILRCVPISNHLYFYWYRQILGQKVEFLVSFYNNEISEKSEIFDDQFSVERPDGSNFTLKIRSTKLEDSAMYFCASAPGSGRYDYTFGSGTRLTVV.

Comment on this clone: Read data end 3 residues before the CDR3 end; the end is taken from the germline J gene. At the DNA level, this CDR3 is encoded by other sequences in the same sample as well. The gene calls are TRBV5-1 and TRBJ1-3, with TRBD1 as a possible D gene (5 bases). Germline values: CDR1 SGHRS, CDR2 YFSETQ. CDR3 length equals 16 residues. V was cut by 2 bases and J by 4 bases, with 16 bases left in between. This CDR3 is CASSFGTGLGGNTIYF. The sequenced CDR3 bases are TGCGCCAGCAGCTTCGGGACTGGGTTGGGCGGAAACACC.

This clone is medium-sized (0.01 to 0.1%) by frequency. The observed sequence ends 3 residues before the CDR3 terminus, with the missing tail filled in from the germline J gene. V is TRBV7-9 and J is TRBJ1-1, with TRBD1 matching over 7 bases. Germline CDR1 reads SEHNR; CDR2 reads FQNEAQ (reference sequence). With 5 bases clipped from V and 4 bases from J, the junction kept 10 bases outside the gene matches. The CDR3 contains 15 residues. CDR3 DNA, as far as it was read: TGTGCCAGCAGCGGTCAGGGGGAGGAGGCCACTGAA. Translation: CASSGQGEEATE. The whole CDR3 reads CASSGQGEEATEAFF.

The CDR3 sequence is CASSGLLGGAGNEQFF. The DNA read from the CDR3 is TGCGCCAGCAGCGGCCTTTTGGGGGGGGCCGGCAATGAG. The chain uses TRBV5-1 and TRBJ2-1; perhaps TRBD2 as D (7 bases). The missing CDR3 end, 3 residues past where the read stops, is filled in from the germline J gene. The germline V gene encodes CDR1 SGHRS and CDR2 YFSETQ. This CDR3 comprises 16 residues. V was pared by 4 bases and J by 6 bases, with 20 bases between.

Details on this clone: The read ends 3 residues early relative to the CDR3; the germline J gene fills the gap. The rearrangement uses TRBV30 and TRBJ2-3; TRBD1 might be the D (6 bases). Germline V gene lookup returns CDR1 GTSNPN and CDR2 SVGIG (reference sequence). This CDR3 comprises 15 residues. CDR3 bases read: TGTGCCTGGAGCGAGACAGGAAAGGGCAATCAGCCG. This sequence encodes CAWSETGKGNQP. The full CDR3 is CAWSETGKGNQPQYF.

With regard to this clone: The CDR3 goes on 3 residues after the read ends, and that part is filled in from the germline J gene. This rearrangement joins TRBV7-9 to TRBJ2-5; D might be TRBD2 (6 bases). With 4 bases removed from V and 1 base from J, the gap between germline ends came to 13 bases. There are 15 residues in the CDR3. Germline assignment: CDR1 SEHNR and CDR2 FQNEAQ (reference sequence). CDR3 DNA (partial): TGTGCCAGCAGCTCAACCCCGGGACTCCAAGAGACC. Amino acid sequence: CASSSTPGLQET. The CDR3 in full is CASSSTPGLQETQYF.

A note on this clone: The read terminates 3 residues ahead of where the CDR3 ends, so the germline J gene completes it. V gene TRBV28 combines with J gene TRBJ2-7; perhaps TRBD1 as D (5 bases). The germline V gene has CDR1 MDHEN and CDR2 SYDVKM. The ends were cut back, 4 bases at V and 3 bases at J, with 7 bases in the middle. This CDR3 is 12 amino acids long. Partial CDR3 DNA: TGTGCCAGCAGTTCGGACAACTACGAG. It codes for CASSSDNYE. The full CDR3 protein is CASSSDNYEQYF.